Each of the 27 T cell receptor beta chains below was sequenced from the same sample in a study of blood T cell repertoires in COVID-19. Clones were read by immunoSEQ multiplex PCR, and TCRdb kept only the in-frame ones, dropping some. The sample contains some 200,000 clones, 80% to 85% of which appear only once. The specimen sequenced was peripheral blood. Receptor source: an older woman with acute or convalescent COVID-19.

The chain has TRBV9 and TRBJ1-2; D is undetermined. V was cut by 7 bases and J by 5 bases, with 9 bases left in between. CDR1 is SGDLS and CDR2 is YYNGEE in the germline V gene. This CDR3 is built from 11 residues. CDR3 residues: CASGSGYGYTF. In DNA, the CDR3 is TGTGCCAGCGGTAGCGGATATGGCTACACCTTC.

This clone was counted a few times. This chain joins TRBV29-1 and TRBJ1-4, with 7 bases aligning to TRBD1. Per the germline V gene, CDR1 is SQVTM and CDR2 is ANQGSEA. This CDR3 spans 13 amino acids. V lost 6 bases, J lost 4 bases, and 5 bases stayed unmatched. The CDR3 region has the DNA TGCAGCGTCCGGGACAGCAATAATGAAAAACTGTTTTTT. It is translated as CSVRDSNNEKLFF.

The chain has TRBV6-5 and TRBJ1-2; TRBD1 matches 10 bases. CDR3 length: 12 amino acids. Germline V CDR1 and CDR2: MNHEY, SVGAGI. Trimming at V came to 7 bases and at J to 7 bases, leaving 3 bases not matched to a gene. The CDR3 bases are TGTGCCAGCATGAGGACAGGGGGTGGCTACACCTTC. As protein: CASMRTGGGYTF.

The chain combines TRBV27 with TRBJ2-7; the D gene is possibly TRBD1 (6 bases). Germline CDR1 reads MNHEY; CDR2 reads SMNVEV (reference sequence). The V and J ends lost 1 base and 11 bases respectively, with 15 bases between them. CDR3 size: 13 residues. This CDR3 reads CASSLWGRPPEYF. The CDR3 DNA follows: TGTGCCAGCAGTTTATGGGGGCGACCACCGGAGTACTTC.

The rearrangement links TRBV28 to TRBJ1-1, with 7 bases aligning to TRBD1. J gave up 1 base and V 4 bases, and 6 bases lay outside the gene matches. Germline-derived CDR1 and CDR2 are MDHEN and SYDVKM. The CDR3 is 15 residues long. The CDR3 loop reads CASSYPDRANTEAFF. CDR3 DNA sequence: TGTGCCAGCAGTTATCCAGACAGGGCGAACACTGAAGCTTTCTTT.

The V gene is TRBV29-1, the J gene TRBJ1-1; 8 positions agree with TRBD1. V was clipped by 7 bases and J by 1 base; unmatched bases: 5. This CDR3 comprises 13 residues. The germline V gene encodes CDR1 SQVTM and CDR2 ANQGSEA. The CDR3 here is CSAGQGTNTEAFF. CDR3 bases: TGCAGCGCCGGACAGGGCACGAACACTGAAGCTTTCTTT.

The chain uses TRBV11-2 and TRBJ2-1, with D possibly TRBD1 on 5 matching bases. The CDR3 is 15 residues long. Deletions cut 0 bases from V and 2 bases from J, with 8 bases between. Germline lookup yields CDR1 SGHAT and CDR2 FQNNGV. The CDR3 DNA reads TGTGCCAGCAGCTTAGATCTGGGGCCCTACAATGAGCAGTTCTTC. This encodes CASSLDLGPYNEQFF.

The chain has TRBV5-1 and TRBJ1-1; 8 bases line up with TRBD1. Germline V lookup: CDR1 SGHRS, CDR2 YFSETQ. This CDR3 is built from 17 residues. After removal of 4 bases from V and 7 bases from J, the junction contained 18 bases not matched to a gene. The CDR3 spells CASSLIGQGAQYSEAFF. The CDR3 coding sequence is TGCGCCAGCAGCCTAATCGGGCAGGGGGCGCAGTATAGTGAAGCTTTCTTT.

The chain has TRBV5-6 and TRBJ2-3; TRBD1 matches at 9 bases. With 4 bases clipped from V and 3 bases from J, the junction kept 6 bases outside the gene matches. The CDR3 loop spans 15 amino acids. From germline, CDR1 is SGHDT and CDR2 YYEEEE. The CDR3 DNA reads as TGTGCCAGCAGCGCCGGGACAGGGAGTACAGATACGCAGTATTTT. This gives the protein CASSAGTGSTDTQYF.

The chain has TRBV6-1 and TRBJ2-5, with 11 bases identical to TRBD2. Germline CDR1 reads MNHNS; CDR2 reads SASEGT. The V segment lost 3 bases and the J segment 5 bases; nucleotides outside the gene matches: 11. This CDR3 spans 17 amino acids. CDR3 residues: CASSEKLAGVPRETQYF. In DNA, the CDR3 is TGTGCCAGCAGTGAGAAACTAGCGGGGGTCCCAAGGGAGACCCAGTACTTC.

This chain connects TRBV5-1 to TRBJ2-1, with 11 bases identical to TRBD2. This CDR3 region has 17 residues. Trimming took 4 bases from V and 4 from J; bases not matched to a gene: 10. CDR1 is SGHRS and CDR2 is YFSETQ in the germline V gene. The CDR3 DNA is TGCGCCAGCAGCCCGACCCTAGCGGGGGGTCAATACAATGAGCAGTTCTTC. It specifies CASSPTLAGGQYNEQFF.

As DNA, the CDR3 is TGTGCCAGCAGCTACGGGACTAGCGGCACAGATACGCAGTATTTT. It is translated as CASSYGTSGTDTQYF. V is TRBV7-3 and J is TRBJ2-3; 10 positions match TRBD2. Germline CDR1 reads SGHTA; CDR2 reads FQGTGA. V lost 4 bases, J lost 1 base, and 2 bases stayed unmatched. The CDR3 sequence is 15 residues long.

In DNA form, the CDR3 reads TGCGCCAGCAGCTCCGGGACAAAAGGCGGGGAGCTGTTTTTT. Its protein product is CASSSGTKGGELFF. The chain has TRBV5-1 and TRBJ2-2; D is perhaps TRBD1 (6 bases). This CDR3 is 14 amino acids long. V lost 3 bases, J lost 7 bases, and 13 bases lay in between. CDR1 SGHRS and CDR2 YFSETQ come from the germline V gene.

This chain links TRBV9 with TRBJ1-6; D is unresolved. V lost 2 bases and J 0 bases, leaving 6 bases between the germline ends. The germline CDR1 and CDR2 sequences are SGDLS and YYNGEE. This CDR3 comprises 15 residues. The DNA for the CDR3 is TGTGCCAGCAGCGTTCTGAGCTCCTATAATTCACCCCTCCACTTT. Its protein is CASSVLSSYNSPLHF.

The chain recombines TRBV15 with TRBJ1-2, with D possibly TRBD1 on 5 matching bases. Germline CDR1 is LNHNV and CDR2 is YYDKDF (reference sequence). The V and J ends lost 3 bases and 6 bases respectively, with 8 bases between them. The length of the CDR3 is 12 residues. The CDR3 bases are TGTGCCACCAGCAGGGAGGGGAATGGCTACACCTTC. It yields the protein CATSREGNGYTF. Using reference TRBV15 and TRBJ1-2 for the parts outside the CDR3, the full variable domain is DAMVIQNPRYQVTQFGKPVTLSCSQTLNHNVMYWYQQKSSQAPKLLFHYYDKDFNNEADTPDNFQSRRPNTSFCFLDIRSPGLGDTAMYLCATSREGNGYTFGSGTRLTVV.

V usage is TRBV4-2 and J usage is TRBJ1-2; 8 bases match TRBD1. Germline CDR1 and CDR2: LGHNA and YNFKEQ. CDR3 length: 15 amino acids. Trimming removed 0 bases from V and 4 bases from J; junction bases left unmatched: 4. CDR3 loop: CASSQDPGTGYGYTF. Written as DNA, the CDR3 is TGTGCCAGCAGCCAAGATCCAGGGACAGGCTATGGCTACACCTTC.

The J gene is TRBJ2-5, the V gene TRBV20-1, with D perhaps matching TRBD2 (5 bases). V was trimmed by 3 bases and J by 5 bases, leaving 10 bases between them. Germline lookup yields CDR1 DFQATT and CDR2 SNEGSKA (reference sequence). This CDR3 has 12 amino acids. DNA of the CDR3: TGCAGTGCTAGTCGGGGTGGGGAGACCCAGTACTTC. It is translated as CSASRGGETQYF.

This clone was picked up one time. This rearrangement joins TRBV7-9 to TRBJ1-6; TRBD1 is a possible D gene (5 bases). The CDR3 has 17 residues. With 5 bases removed from V and 4 bases from J, the gap between germline ends came to 18 bases. Looked up from germline, CDR1 is SEHNR and CDR2 is FQNEAQ (reference sequence). CDR3 DNA sequence: TGTGCCAGCAGCCCGCGTTCGGGGGGAAGGTATAATTCACCCCTCCACTTT. This sequence encodes CASSPRSGGRYNSPLHF. Variable domain in full (rest from reference TRBV7-9 and TRBJ1-6): DTGVSQNPRHKITKRGQNVTFRCDPISEHNRLYWYRQTLGQGPEFLTYFQNEAQLEKSRLLSDRFSAERPKGSFSTLEIQRTEQGDSAMYLCASSPRSGGRYNSPLHFGNGTRLTVT.

The rearrangement joins TRBV7-9 to TRBJ1-4; D call uncertain. Germline lookup yields CDR1 SEHNR and CDR2 FQNEAQ (reference sequence). Between the trimmed V and J ends, which lost 1 base and 7 bases, there was a span of 10 bases. CDR3 size: 14 residues. This CDR3 is CASSLGTLFEKLFF. The DNA for the CDR3 is TGTGCCAGCAGCTTAGGAACCCTATTTGAAAAACTGTTTTTT.

J is TRBJ2-1 and V is TRBV5-6, with 11 bases fitting TRBD2. This CDR3 comprises 15 residues. Looked up from germline, CDR1 is SGHDT and CDR2 is YYEEEE. The V gene end was trimmed by 1 base and the J gene end by 8 bases; junction bases not matched to a gene: 5. Here the CDR3 reads CASSLSGLAVYEQFF. The CDR3 region has the DNA TGTGCCAGCAGCTTGTCGGGACTAGCGGTGTATGAGCAGTTCTTC.

This chain uses TRBV6-1 with TRBJ1-2, with no clear D. The CDR3 sequence is 13 residues long. V was clipped by 2 bases and J by 4 bases, with 8 bases between them. Germline V CDR1 and CDR2: MNHNS, SASEGT. CDR3 amino acids: CASSERGSYGYTF. Written as DNA, the CDR3 is TGTGCCAGCAGTGAACGCGGCAGCTATGGCTACACCTTC.

V and J are TRBV19 and TRBJ1-4; D unclear. V was pared by 6 bases and J by 4 bases, with 21 bases between. This CDR3 comprises 17 residues. Germline lookup yields CDR1 LNHDA and CDR2 SQIVND (reference sequence). This CDR3 is CASRPSPAEFGNEKLFF. The DNA for the CDR3 is TGTGCCAGTAGGCCCAGCCCGGCGGAGTTCGGTAATGAAAAACTGTTTTTT.

The V gene is TRBV19, the J gene TRBJ1-6, with D possibly being TRBD1 (6 bases). CDR3 length equals 14 residues. Germline V gene data show CDR1 as LNHDA and CDR2 as SQIVND (reference sequence). Trimming cost V 6 bases and J 5 bases, with 11 bases left between them. Here the CDR3 reads CASSEQGNNSPLHF. The CDR3, as DNA: TGTGCCAGTAGCGAACAGGGAAATAATTCACCCCTCCACTTT.

This chain connects TRBV5-1 to TRBJ1-3, with 7 bases identical to TRBD1. The trim removed 3 bases at V and 4 bases at J, leaving 7 bases unmatched. CDR1 is SGHRS and CDR2 is YFSETQ in the germline V gene. CDR3 length equals 15 residues. The CDR3 sequence is CASSSTGQVGNTIYF. The CDR3 nucleotides are TGCGCCAGCAGCTCCACCGGACAGGTGGGAAACACCATATATTTT.

The chain recombines TRBV10-3 with TRBJ2-2; 14 bases align to TRBD2. This CDR3 contains 16 residues. In germline, CDR1 is ENHRY, CDR2 SYGVKD. J was trimmed by 6 bases and V by 5 bases; bases with no gene match: 5. CDR3 amino acids: CAISKPTSGGAGELFF. The DNA for the CDR3 is TGTGCCATCAGTAAACCGACTAGCGGGGGGGCCGGGGAGCTGTTTTTT.

The J gene is TRBJ2-5, the V gene TRBV30; 7 nucleotides match TRBD1. With 8 bases clipped from V and 2 bases from J, the junction kept 2 bases outside the gene matches. CDR3 length: 11 residues. The germline V gene encodes CDR1 GTSNPN and CDR2 SVGIG (reference sequence). The DNA of the CDR3 is TGTGCCGGGGGACAGCAAGAGACCCAGTACTTC. Its protein product is CAGGQQETQYF.

CDR3 amino acids: CASSLLAGSSYNSPLHF. CDR3 coding DNA: TGTGCCAGCAGCTTACTTGCGGGAAGCTCCTATAATTCACCCCTCCACTTT. The chain uses TRBV7-9 and TRBJ1-6; D gene unclear. In germline, CDR1 is SEHNR, CDR2 FQNEAQ (reference sequence). CDR3 length equals 17 residues. Trimming cost V 2 bases and J 0 bases, with 11 bases left between them.